This record looks at one T cell receptor beta chain sequence and its context. The target of this receptor is not known. No qualities accompany the bases; no much larger clone lies one base away. Its CDR3 holds 15 amino acids, cysteine through phenylalanine. Only the CDR3 portion is preserved as DNA: 45 bases, with reading frame beginning at the first base. The germline V gene (reference sequence) yields SEHNR for CDR1 and FQNEAQ for CDR2. Trimming leaves V shorter by 8 bases and J shorter by 0 bases, with the junction holding 5 bases beyond the gene matches. The Qiagen DNeasy kit was used to extract genomic DNA from unsorted PBMCs and from the negatively selected CD4+ and CD8+ fractions. Using primers that anneal to V and J segments, immunoSEQ multiplex PCR amplified the TCR beta CDR3 regions. A synthetic immune receptor repertoire was used to minimize amplification bias, and any remaining bias was removed computationally after sequencing. In the source study's methods: Custom Python scripts were used to quantify repertoire diversity as the Shannon entropy index. Unsorted, CD4+ and CD8+ repertoires were examined separately, except in combined analyses, for which CD4+ and CD8+ sequences were merged in silico. Clonal expansion was defined as at least a 2-fold frequency increase after treatment relative to C1D1, with a pseudocount of 0.5 for undetected baseline clones. Clones with 0 or 1 copy at C1D1 were classified as singleton clones, and clones with 2 or more copies were classified as non-singleton clones. Clones expanded in unsorted samples were assigned a CD4+, CD8+ or unknown annotation through matching of protein sequences in sorted samples from the same patient. Diversity changes from C1D1 to C4D1 were tested in paired samples using Wilcoxon tests. Held by TCRdb, this immuneACCESS table contains in-frame sequences only and omits some clones. Under half of the omission traces to an unresolved V gene where checked; the cause of the rest is unknown. For V, J and clone size, that table is used; D and trimming come from the DNA. The table for this sample lists 50,000 to 65,000 clones; 70% to 90% of them were counted only once. The ten largest clonotypes hold more than 8% of the sample.

The time point label here, explained by the study, means: cycle 4 day 1 (C4D1), after more than five weeks of nivolumab. Every trial patient had relapsed after autologous stem cell transplantation, and cohorts A, B and C differed in prior brentuximab vedotin exposure. A total of under 70 patients with relapsed/refractory classical Hodgkin lymphoma made up the trial cohort, and each patient's best overall response was complete response, partial response or progressive disease. In the multi-cohort phase II CheckMate 205 trial, trial patients received single-agent nivolumab. Best overall response was determined by an independent review committee according to the 2007 International Working Group response criteria. Trial PBMCs were obtained immediately prior to nivolumab initiation (C1D1) and on therapy at cycle 2 day 1 and cycle 4 day 1. Peripheral blood was collected in 8 mL Vacutainer Cell Preparation Tubes, from which PBMCs were isolated by centrifugation and then cryopreserved.

These data originate in a study of PD-1 blockade in classical Hodgkin lymphoma (dated by TCRdb to about 2020). Some background on the complete study: Nivolumab dosing was 3 mg/kg intravenously every 2 weeks, continuing until either disease progression or unacceptable toxicity. To define a peripheral blood immune signature of response to PD-1 blockade in classical Hodgkin lymphoma, the study combined TCR beta sequencing with CyTOF.

The research as a whole found: Only a single clinical trial cohort was studied, and what caused the repertoire differences, possibly disease activity or prior therapy, remained undefined. Trial patients achieving complete response had baseline diversity similar to newly diagnosed patients, whereas partial responders and progressors had significantly lower diversity. Lower diversity was seen in patients whose nivolumab began less than 1 year after ASCT, and these patients were left out of later analyses so that immune reconstitution would not confound the results. A significant rise by C4D1 was seen in CD4+ but not CD8+ TCR diversity (p=0.0027 vs p=0.16), with the rise being most apparent in complete responders (p=0.02). Baseline TCR diversity was reported to be lower in newly diagnosed patients than in healthy donors and to be lower still in relapsed/refractory patients.

This TCR was recovered from a human donor with classical Hodgkin lymphoma. The chain couples TRBV7-9 to TRBJ1-3, and TRBD1 matches 9 of the central bases. Material: peripheral blood mononuclear cells (PBMCs), obtained before the fourth cycle of nivolumab. The nucleotides are TGTGCCAGCGGTGGGACAGGGACCTCTGGAAACACCATATATTTT. Translation gives CASGGTGTSGNTIYF.